This T cell receptor beta chain was recorded in a study of cytomegalovirus exposure and HLA in healthy donors (dated by TCRdb to the late 2010s). Regarding the study in general: A later analysis indicated that the 95 to 150 validation repertoires were generated on the platform also employed for the roughly 730 repertoires of the first cohort. The study aimed to test whether signatures of past pathogen exposure could be identified by cataloging public T cell receptors. Along with the approximately 670-subject first cohort, a separate validation cohort of over a hundred different subjects was used. High-throughput TCR immunosequencing, statistical association of individual TCRs with disease status, and machine learning were combined to predict cytomegalovirus infection status.

Donors formed part of the validation cohort, which comprised approximately 130 subjects and was distinct from the first cohort of roughly 600 subjects. The CDR3 runs 15 residues from the cysteine to the phenylalanine. Only CDR3 DNA remains: 45 bases, in frame from the first base. Sequences SGHDT (CDR1) and YYEEEE (CDR2) are obtained from the germline V gene. Deletion took 3 bases off V and 2 bases off J, with a span of 11 bases between the germline ends. The library relied on the immunoSEQ multiplex PCR assay. The published analysis was carried out like this. A statistical classification framework was built for diagnosing cytomegalovirus status from the catalog of TCR beta chain sequences. TCRdb's version of the immuneACCESS table is confined to in-frame rearrangements and falls short of the full clone set. An unresolved V gene accounts for under half of the shortfall where checked; the remainder is of unknown origin. That table furnishes V, J and clone size, whereas the DNA furnished D and trimming. The sample data list 160,000 or so clones, and 84% of these were observed just once. The ten largest clones capture roughly 10% of the sample.

The study at large found these results: The authors suggested that the approach could potentially be extended to other disease states and immunological phenotypes. A total of 150 to 200 TCR beta chains were listed by the study as associated with cytomegalovirus. The classifier was reported to diagnose cytomegalovirus status with high specificity and sensitivity in both the original and validation cohorts. Across donors, most TCR sequences were observed very rarely, whereas some public TCRs were present in many individuals. A later analysis had no HLA typing for the validation cohort, so co-occurrence there was scored across all 110 or so repertoires. In a later analysis, TCRs clustered in the first cohort were found to also tend to co-occur in the 130 or so validation repertoires, with about 93% of cluster scores above 0. In vitro tests confirmed that a few of the cytomegalovirus-associated TCR beta chains recognize cytomegalovirus antigens.

On this clone itself: The antigen this receptor binds is unknown. The input lacks base qualities; no much larger clone sits a single base away.

This TCR derives from a man aged 25-40 years in good health and CMV-seropositive. This chain joins TRBV5-6 to TRBJ1-4; TRBD1 is a possible D gene, resting on 6 matching bases. Sequenced input: PBMCs. The DNA is TGTGCCAGCAGCTCCTCAGGGGCTACTAATGAAAAACTGTTTTTT. The translation is CASSSSGATNEKLFF.